This TCR beta chain was identified during a study of regulatory T cells in long-lasting Graves disease. Background on the study: Graves' patients (newly diagnosed) had been on antithyroid drugs under 3 months. Whole-study results and caveats: Under persistent disease, TRBV28, TRBJ1-2 and TRBJ2-5 were used preferentially. New patients shared some 970 public clonotypes, fewer than the approximately 3,000 shared by persistent patients.

Regarding time point: newly diagnosed GD, antithyroid drugs for less than 3 months. Construction of the TCR library relied on RNA isolated from PBMCs. By American Thyroid Association guidelines, Graves' disease was diagnosed in the cohort. Researchers made TCR beta libraries by using iRepertoire HTBI primers and running Arm-PCR on CDR3 regions. TCRdb processed the multiplex PCR reads anew with MiXCR; each CDR3 protein has one entry. The repertoire includes roughly 520,000 distinct CDR3 sequences, around 13% of them detected once, and 8% to 10% sits in the top ten. This clonotype has ten or more counts. Antigen specificity is unknown. Germline lookup yields CDR1 SQVTM and CDR2 ANQGSEA. The V and J ends lost 7 bases and 4 bases respectively, with 13 bases between them. The CDR3 loop spans 13 amino acids. These same records also appear under a second study, on T cells in Graves' hyperthyroidism and ophthalmopathy.

This chain links TRBV29-1 with TRBJ1-4; weak D call: TRBD1 (6 bases). Here the sequenced sample was peripheral blood mononuclear cells (PBMCs), taken at new diagnosis, from a patient treated with antithyroid drugs. This receptor was identified in a woman aged 25 to 39 with Graves disease. The CDR3 DNA sequence: TGCAGCGCCGGAGAGGGGGTTAATGAAAAACTGTTTTTT. It encodes CSAGEGVNEKLFF.